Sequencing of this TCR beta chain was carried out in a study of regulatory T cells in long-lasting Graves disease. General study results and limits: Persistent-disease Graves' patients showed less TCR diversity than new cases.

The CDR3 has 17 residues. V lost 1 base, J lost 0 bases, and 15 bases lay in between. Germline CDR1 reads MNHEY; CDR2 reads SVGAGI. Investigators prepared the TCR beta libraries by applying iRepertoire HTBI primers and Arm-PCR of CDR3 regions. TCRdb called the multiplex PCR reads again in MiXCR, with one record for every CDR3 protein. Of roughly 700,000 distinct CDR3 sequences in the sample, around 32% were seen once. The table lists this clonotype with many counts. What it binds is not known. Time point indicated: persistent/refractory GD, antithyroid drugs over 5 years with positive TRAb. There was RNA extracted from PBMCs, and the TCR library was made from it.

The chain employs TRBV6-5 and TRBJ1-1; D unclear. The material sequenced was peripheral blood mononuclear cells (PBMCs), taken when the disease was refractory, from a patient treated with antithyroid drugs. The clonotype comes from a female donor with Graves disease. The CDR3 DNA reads TGTGCCAGCAGTTACTGGCCCCAGGATGCCCTGAACACTGAAGCTTTCTTT. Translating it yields CASSYWPQDALNTEAFF.